Following are 4 T cell receptor beta chains from one sample sequenced in a study of T cells in Graves' hyperthyroidism and ophthalmopathy. Amplified regions were TCR beta CDR3 sequences from RNA transcripts. When the TCR CDR3 underwent first-round RT-PCR, the HTBI primer set was used. TCRdb processed the multiplex PCR reads anew with MiXCR; each CDR3 protein has one entry. The sample lists about 270,000 distinct CDR3 sequences, 22% occurring once. Sequenced material: blood. The receptors stem from a man under 40 with Graves' ophthalmopathy.

As for this clonotype: A read error may account for a junction end that differs from germline. The V gene is TRBV15, the J gene TRBJ2-1; D remains ambiguous. Per germline, CDR1 LNHNV and CDR2 YYDKDF (reference sequence). The CDR3 covers 13 residues. The CDR3 nucleotides read TGTGCCACCAGGTCCCTCTCCGACAATGAGCAGTTCTTC. The encoded protein is CATRSLSDNEQFF.

This clonotype was recorded a few times. The rearrangement uses TRBV9 and TRBJ2-7, with D unclear. The CDR3 is 15 amino acids. Germline lookup yields CDR1 SGDLS and CDR2 YYNGEE. V lost 3 bases and J lost 6, with 19 bases in between. The CDR3 here is CASSGGDLRSSEQYF. In DNA form, the CDR3 reads TGTGCCAGCAGCGGAGGAGACCTCCGATCTTCCGAGCAGTACTTC.

This clonotype was found a few times. CDR3 protein: CASSAQQYF. CDR3 nucleotides: TGTGCCAGCAGTGCACAGCAGTACTTC. The chain joins TRBV2 to TRBJ2-7; D is ambiguous. Trimming cost V 4 bases and J 8 bases, with 3 bases left between them. In germline, CDR1 is SNHLY, CDR2 FYNNEI. The CDR3 totals 9 residues.

This clonotype came up many times. DNA of the CDR3: TGTGCCAGCAGGGATACGGGAGTCTCCTACGAGCAGTACTTC. Translated, it gives CASRDTGVSYEQYF. The chain is built from TRBV2 and TRBJ2-7, with D possibly TRBD2 on 6 matching bases. The CDR3 covers 14 residues. Germline V lookup: CDR1 SNHLY, CDR2 FYNNEI. V lost 6 bases to trimming and J lost 0 bases, with 12 bases between them.